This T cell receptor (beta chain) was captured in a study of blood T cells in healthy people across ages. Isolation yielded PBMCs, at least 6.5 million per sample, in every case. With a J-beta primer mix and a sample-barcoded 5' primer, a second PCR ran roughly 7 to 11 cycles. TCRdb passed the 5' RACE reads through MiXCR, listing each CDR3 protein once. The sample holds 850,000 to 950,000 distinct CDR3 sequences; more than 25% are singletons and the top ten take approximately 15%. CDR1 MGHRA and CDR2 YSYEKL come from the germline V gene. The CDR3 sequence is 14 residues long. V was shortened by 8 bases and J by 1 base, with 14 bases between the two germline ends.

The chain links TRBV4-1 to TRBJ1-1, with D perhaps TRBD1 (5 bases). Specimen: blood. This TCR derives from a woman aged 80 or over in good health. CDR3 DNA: TGCGCCAGCGGCCGGTCAGGGACGAACACTGAAGCTTTCTTT. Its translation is CASGRSGTNTEAFF.